The 18 T cell receptor beta chains presented below share a single source sample, sequenced in a study of beta chain features in type 1 diabetes. What was sequenced were expressed TCRB transcripts, since all of the isolated RNA had been reverse transcribed. Here immunoSEQ multiplex PCR was the method, and the copy in TCRdb shows in-frame clones only, minus some. Of 110,000 or so clones listed, about 40% are singletons. Sample: stem cell memory CD4+ T cells from blood. These receptor sequences come from a young woman in good health.

This chain links TRBV9 with TRBJ1-5; the D gene is possibly TRBD1 (6 bases). The length of the CDR3 is 15 residues. Between the trimmed V and J ends, which lost 4 bases and 3 bases, there was a span of 14 bases. Germline V lookup: CDR1 SGDLS, CDR2 YYNGEE. The CDR3 here is CASSPQGTLNQPQHF. CDR3 DNA: TGTGCCAGCAGCCCCCAAGGGACACTCAATCAGCCCCAGCATTTT. Full variable domain (outside the CDR3, taken from reference TRBV9 and TRBJ1-5): DSGVTQTPKHLITATGQRVTLRCSPRSGDLSVYWYQQSLDQGLQFLIQYYNGEERAKGNILERFSAQQFPDLHSELNLSSLELGDSALYFCASSPQGTLNQPQHFGDGTRLSIL.

Here the CDR3 reads CASSSPGVLRNEQFF. CDR3 DNA sequence: TGTGCCAGCAGTTCTCCGGGAGTGCTTCGGAATGAGCAGTTCTTC. The chain has TRBV28 and TRBJ2-1, with a possible D match to TRBD2 (6 bases). From germline, CDR1 is MDHEN and CDR2 SYDVKM. The V end was cut by 4 bases, the J end by 7 bases, with 17 bases between. The CDR3 runs to 15 residues.

V and J are TRBV14 and TRBJ1-1; 9 nucleotides line up with TRBD1. Trimming removed 4 bases from V and 10 bases from J; junction bases left unmatched: 1. The germline CDR1 and CDR2 sequences are SGHDN and FVKESK. The CDR3 runs to 11 residues. The CDR3: CASSRTGAAFF. DNA for the CDR3: TGTGCCAGCAGCCGGACAGGGGCAGCTTTCTTT.

This chain joins TRBV19 and TRBJ1-5, with TRBD1 matching 8 bases. The germline gives CDR1 LNHDA, CDR2 SQIVND (reference sequence). The ends lost 1 base at V and 2 bases at J; junction bases unmatched: 10. The CDR3 consists of 18 residues. CDR3 amino acids: CASSIAGPGGRGNQPQHF. CDR3 bases: TGTGCCAGTAGTATAGCTGGTCCAGGGGGCAGGGGCAATCAGCCCCAGCATTTT.

The V gene is TRBV7-3, the J gene TRBJ2-1; D remains unclear. The CDR3 totals 12 residues. V lost 0 bases, J lost 10 bases, and 7 bases lay in between. Germline V lookup: CDR1 SGHTA, CDR2 FQGTGA. The CDR3 nucleotides read TGTGCCAGCAGCTTAACGGTCGGGGAGCAGTTCTTC. Translated: CASSLTVGEQFF. Supplemented by reference TRBV7-3 and TRBJ2-1, the full variable domain reads GAGVSQTPSNKVTEKGKYVELRCDPISGHTALYWYRQSLGQGPEFLIYFQGTGAADDSGLPNDRFFAVRPEGSVSTLKIQRTERGDSAVYLCASSLTVGEQFFGPGTRLTVL.

J is TRBJ2-2 and V is TRBV7-2; TRBD1 aligns across 11 bases. CDR3 size: 15 residues. The V segment lost 5 bases and the J segment 4 bases; nucleotides outside the gene matches: 3. Germline V lookup: CDR1 SGHTA, CDR2 FQGNSA. The chain's CDR3 is CASSPGQGGTGELFF. The CDR3 coding sequence is TGTGCCAGCAGCCCGGGACAGGGGGGCACCGGGGAGCTGTTTTTT.

There are a few counts of this clone. The CDR3 DNA reads as TGTGCCAGCAGCTCAGGGGGCTCTGGAAACACCATATATTTT. Protein product: CASSSGGSGNTIYF. The chain joins TRBV7-2 to TRBJ1-3; 7 bases fit TRBD1. The germline CDR1 and CDR2 sequences are SGHTA and FQGNSA. V trimming: 4 bases; J trimming: 0 bases; junction bases outside the gene matches: 0. The CDR3 totals 14 residues.

This clone has just a few counts. The chain employs TRBV28 and TRBJ1-5; TRBD1 matches 7 bases. CDR1 and CDR2 from the germline V gene are MDHEN and SYDVKM. Trimming removed 7 bases from V and 6 bases from J; junction bases left unmatched: 9. The CDR3 loop spans 14 amino acids. The CDR3 is CASTTEQGTQPQHF. CDR3 DNA: TGTGCCAGCACCACGGAACAGGGGACTCAGCCCCAGCATTTT.

The chain links TRBV7-2 to TRBJ2-2; D remains unclear. V lost 2 bases, J lost 1 base, and 11 bases lay in between. CDR1 is SGHTA, CDR2 FQGNSA, per germline. This CDR3 has 16 residues. In nucleotides, the CDR3 is TGTGCCAGCAGCTTACGATATGCCAGGAACACCGGGGAGCTGTTTTTT. This codes for CASSLRYARNTGELFF.

This clone was seen a few times. V is TRBV7-8 and J is TRBJ2-7; D remains unclear. This CDR3 is 13 amino acids long. Between the trimmed V and J ends, which lost 1 base and 3 bases, there was a span of 7 bases. Germline V gives CDR1 SGHVS, CDR2 FQNEAQ. In DNA, the CDR3 is TGTGCCAGCAGCTTAGTGTCTGTCTACGAGCAGTACTTC. It codes for CASSLVSVYEQYF.

The CDR3, as DNA: TGTGCCATCAGTGGGGACAGGGGAAACGAGCAGTACTTC. Residues: CAISGDRGNEQYF. The V and J genes are TRBV10-3 and TRBJ2-7; the match to TRBD1 covers 10 bases. Germline V gene sequence: CDR1 ENHRY, CDR2 SYGVKD. CDR3 length: 13 amino acids. Unmatched junction bases numbered 2, after V lost 4 bases and J lost 5 bases.

V is TRBV27 and J is TRBJ2-1; 9 positions match TRBD2. V lost 5 bases, J lost 0 bases, and 11 bases stayed unmatched. Germline V gene data show CDR1 as MNHEY and CDR2 as SMNVEV (reference sequence). The CDR3 totals 18 residues. The CDR3 DNA reads TGTGCCAGCAGTCCTTTACTGAGTAGCGGGAGCTCCTACAATGAGCAGTTCTTC. This encodes CASSPLLSSGSSYNEQFF.

The rearrangement joins TRBV10-3 to TRBJ1-1; 7 bases are a match to TRBD1. Trimming at V came to 4 bases and at J to 8 bases, leaving 1 base not matched to a gene. The CDR3 consists of 11 residues. The germline gives CDR1 ENHRY, CDR2 SYGVKD. The CDR3 region has the DNA TGTGCCATCAGTGGACAGGGAGAAGCTTTCTTT. Translated, it gives CAISGQGEAFF.

This clone was found a few times. The rearrangement joins TRBV7-9 to TRBJ2-3; weak D call: TRBD2 (5 bases). The CDR3 totals 14 residues. With 2 bases removed from V and 2 bases from J, the gap between germline ends came to 8 bases. CDR1 and CDR2 (germline): SEHNR, FQNEAQ (reference sequence). This chain's CDR3 is CASSLTAVTDTQYF. The CDR3 DNA sequence: TGTGCCAGCAGCTTAACAGCGGTCACAGATACGCAGTATTTT.

The rearrangement uses TRBV7-2 and TRBJ2-1, with TRBD1 matching 7 bases. The CDR3 has 16 amino acids. Germline V gives CDR1 SGHTA, CDR2 FQGNSA. Trimming at V came to 4 bases and at J to 5 bases, leaving 11 bases not matched to a gene. CDR3 sequence reads: CASSSGQPTIHNEQFF. In DNA, the CDR3 is TGTGCCAGCAGCTCGGGACAGCCTACCATCCACAATGAGCAGTTCTTC.

The gene calls are TRBV5-1 and TRBJ2-2, with 12 bases identical to TRBD1. J was trimmed by 8 bases and V by 3 bases; bases with no gene match: 8. CDR1 is SGHRS and CDR2 is YFSETQ in the germline V gene. CDR3 length: 16 residues. CDR3 residues: CASSWGTGGAKGELFF. The CDR3 nucleotides read TGCGCCAGCAGCTGGGGGACAGGGGGCGCGAAAGGGGAGCTGTTTTTT.

A few counts support this clone. The DNA of the CDR3 is TGCAGTGCTTCTTACAATGAGCAGTTCTTC. It yields the protein CSASYNEQFF. V gene TRBV20-1 combines with J gene TRBJ2-1, with D unresolved. The CDR3 spans 10 residues. Deletions cut 5 bases from V and 4 bases from J, with 3 bases between. CDR1 and CDR2 from the germline V gene are DFQATT and SNEGSKA (reference sequence).

The sample holds a few counts of this clone. The rearrangement links TRBV7-2 to TRBJ2-2; the match to TRBD2 covers 8 bases. Germline CDR1 SGHTA, CDR2 FQGNSA. Trimming at V came to 4 bases and at J to 5 bases, leaving 9 bases not matched to a gene. CDR3 size: 16 residues. CDR3 sequence: CASSSLRTSMTGELFF. The CDR3 nucleotides are TGTGCCAGCAGCTCTCTGCGGACTAGCATGACCGGGGAGCTGTTTTTT.